This T cell receptor (beta chain) was observed in a study of beta chain features in type 1 diabetes. Study context: No age, gender or cell yield differences were seen between patients and healthy donors.

The whole isolated RNA underwent reverse transcription, so sequencing captured expressed TCRB transcripts. Produced via immunoSEQ multiplex PCR; TCRdb's table is partial and in-frame only. The sample lists 400,000 to 500,000 clones, approximately 15% seen once, with 0.03% to 0.04% in the top ten. Using CD45RO/CCR7/CD25/CD127/CD95/CD27, CD4+ naive, central memory, regulatory and stem cell-like memory cells were sorted. With respect to this clone: Its specificity is not known.

General observations from the study: The similarity of naive, central memory and Treg TCRB repertoires appeared greater among patients than among healthy donors.

Germline V lookup: CDR1 SGHRS, CDR2 YFSETQ. The CDR3 covers 16 residues. V was cut by 3 bases and J by 2 bases, with 17 bases left in between. The sample consisted of naive CD4+ T cells from blood. V gene TRBV5-1 combines with J gene TRBJ2-5; possible D gene TRBD1, 6 bases. The clonotype originates from a man under 40 in good health. CDR3 amino acids: CASSSNPGHQQETQYF. For the CDR3, the DNA is TGCGCCAGCAGCTCAAACCCGGGACATCAGCAAGAGACCCAGTACTTC.